The 20 T cell receptor beta chains in this list originate from one sample, sequenced in a study of blood T cells in healthy people across ages. PCR was performed a second time for roughly 7 to 12 cycles using a sample-barcoded 5' primer and a J-beta primer mix. TCRdb passed the 5' RACE reads through MiXCR, listing each CDR3 protein once. The sample records 1.8 million or so distinct CDR3 sequences, roughly two fifths being singletons. The sequencing input was blood. The receptor set was obtained from a human donor in good health.

The chain recombines TRBV5-1 with TRBJ2-1; 9 bases align to TRBD1. The J call may be incorrect, as the DNA end agrees better with TRBJ2-7. Per germline, CDR1 SGHRS and CDR2 YFSETQ. This CDR3 spans 15 amino acids. Here the CDR3 reads CASSSTGGAYNEQYF. As DNA, the CDR3 is TGCGCCAGCAGTTCTACAGGGGGCGCTTACAATGAGCAGTACTTC.

The chain has TRBV6-2 or TRBV6-3 and TRBJ1-3; 9 positions agree with TRBD1. The CDR3 is 15 residues long. CDR1 MNHEY and CDR2 SVGEGT come from the germline V gene. J lost 4 bases, V lost 6 bases, and 7 bases had no gene match. This CDR3 is CASRTGTGNGNTIYF. DNA of the CDR3: TGTGCCAGCAGAACCGGGACAGGGAACGGAAACACCATATATTTT.

This clonotype was counted ten times or more. The chain uses TRBV14 and TRBJ2-3; 7 bases map to TRBD2. With V trimmed by 4 bases and J by 4 bases, 2 bases remained unmatched. This CDR3 spans 13 amino acids. The germline CDR1 and CDR2 sequences are SGHDN and FVKESK. For the CDR3, the DNA is TGTGCCAGCAGCCGCCGGGGGGCAGATACGCAGTATTTT. This gives the protein CASSRRGADTQYF.

The rearrangement links TRBV5-1 to TRBJ2-7; a possible D gene is TRBD2 (5 bases). The CDR3 totals 14 residues. V lost 5 bases and J 7 bases, leaving 19 bases between the germline ends. Germline CDR1 SGHRS, CDR2 YFSETQ. In DNA form, the CDR3 reads TGCGCCAGCAGATCAGACACGCAAAGAGGGGAGCAGTACTTC. The encoded protein is CASRSDTQRGEQYF.

This chain uses TRBV6-2 or TRBV6-3 with TRBJ2-1; D is uncertain. Germline CDR1 MNHEY, CDR2 SVGEGT. CDR3 length: 12 residues. The ends were cut back, 6 bases at V and 10 bases at J, with 13 bases in the middle. The CDR3 coding sequence is TGTGCCAGCAGCTTTACGTGGTGGGAGCAGTTCTTC. Translation: CASSFTWWEQFF.

The chain employs TRBV7-8 and TRBJ2-4, with D tentatively TRBD1 (6 bases). Germline assignment: CDR1 SGHVS and CDR2 FQNEAQ. The CDR3 runs to 13 residues. The germline V and J ends were trimmed by 1 base and 8 bases, with 9 bases remaining between them. The CDR3 coding sequence is TGTGCCAGCAGCTTAGACAGGGCGGACATTCAGTACTTC. As protein: CASSLDRADIQYF.

This clonotype turned up a few times. In DNA, the CDR3 is TGTGCCAGCAGTTTAGGGACAGGGGTAACTGGGGCCAACGTCCTGACTTTC. Protein: CASSLGTGVTGANVLTF. The V gene is TRBV27, the J gene TRBJ2-6, with 10 bases fitting TRBD1. V shed 2 bases, J shed 2 bases, and the junction held 3 bases outside the gene matches. In germline, CDR1 is MNHEY, CDR2 SMNVEV (reference sequence). This CDR3 contains 17 residues.

In its sample, this clonotype was seen many times. This chain connects TRBV7-2 to TRBJ2-7, with TRBD2 matching 9 bases. With V trimmed by 5 bases and J by 3 bases, 11 bases remained unmatched. This CDR3 comprises 16 residues. Per the germline V gene, CDR1 is SGHTA and CDR2 is FQGNSA. The CDR3 spells CASSPRRLAVIYEQYF. CDR3 DNA: TGTGCCAGCAGCCCCCGGAGACTAGCGGTTATCTACGAGCAGTACTTC.

The V gene is TRBV5-4, the J gene TRBJ1-1; the match to TRBD1 covers 9 bases. With 4 bases clipped from V and 1 base from J, the junction kept 8 bases outside the gene matches. Germline V gives CDR1 SGHNT, CDR2 YYREEE (reference sequence). CDR3 length equals 16 residues. The CDR3 loop reads CASSQQGATWNTEAFF. CDR3 bases: TGTGCCAGCAGCCAACAGGGGGCTACGTGGAACACTGAAGCTTTCTTT. The full variable domain, with the rest looked up from reference TRBV5-4 and TRBJ1-1, is ETGVTQSPTHLIKTRGQQVTLRCSSQSGHNTVSWYQQALGQGPQFIFQYYREEENGRGNFPPRFSGLQFPNYSSELNVNALELDDSALYLCASSQQGATWNTEAFFGQGTRLTVV.

This chain joins TRBV29-1 and TRBJ2-7, with 8 nucleotides matching TRBD1. From germline, CDR1 is SQVTM and CDR2 ANQGSEA. J lost 5 bases, V lost 4 bases, and 4 bases had no gene match. The length of the CDR3 is 12 residues. Here the CDR3 DNA reads TGCAGCGTTGGTTGGGACAGGAACGAGCAGTACTTC. This translates into CSVGWDRNEQYF.

This clonotype was recorded a few times. The chain couples TRBV6-2 or TRBV6-3 to TRBJ2-3, with no clear D. Germline-derived CDR1 and CDR2 are MNHEY and SVGEGT. This CDR3 region has 14 residues. V dropped 5 bases and J dropped 2 bases, with 11 bases sitting between them. The CDR3 nucleotides read TGTGCCAGCAGTCAAAACGAGAACACAGATACGCAGTATTTT. Amino acid sequence: CASSQNENTDTQYF.

The chain carries TRBV4-3 and TRBJ2-5, with 10 bases that match TRBD1. Germline CDR1 LGHNA, CDR2 YSLEER. Trimming cost V 5 bases and J 6 bases; bases outside gene matches: 6. The CDR3 is made up of 14 amino acids. In nucleotides, the CDR3 is TGCGCCAGCAGCACCCGGGACAGGGGTCAGACCCAGTACTTC. Translated, it gives CASSTRDRGQTQYF.

This clonotype was detected only a few times. The chain combines TRBV10-3 with TRBJ2-7; D unresolved. Germline loops: CDR1 ENHRY, CDR2 SYGVKD. The V end lost 3 bases, the J end lost 2 bases, and 11 bases lay between the germline ends. The CDR3 length is 14 residues. The CDR3 loop is CAISEWLLTYEQYF. CDR3 nucleotides: TGTGCCATCAGTGAATGGCTTTTGACCTACGAGCAGTACTTC.

The chain uses TRBV29-1 and TRBJ1-3; the D gene is possibly TRBD1 (6 bases). The CDR3 extends over 12 amino acids. CDR1 and CDR2 (germline): SQVTM, ANQGSEA. V gave up 6 bases and J gave up 4 bases, with 10 bases separating them. The CDR3 DNA follows: TGCAGCGTCAACGGACAGGGAAACACCATATATTTT. This translates into CSVNGQGNTIYF.

V gene TRBV6-8 combines with J gene TRBJ1-5; D is perhaps TRBD1 (5 bases). Trimming took 2 bases from V and 7 from J, leaving 27 bases between them. Germline V gene sequence: CDR1 MNHGY, CDR2 SAAAGT. The CDR3 contains 19 residues. For the CDR3, the DNA is TGTGCCAGCAGTTACCCCGGGACGGGACGGACCATCGTGAGGCAGCCCCAGCATTTT. Translation: CASSYPGTGRTIVRQPQHF.

The sample holds a few counts of this clonotype. This chain joins TRBV4-3 and TRBJ1-2; D perhaps matches TRBD1 (6 bases). The CDR3 runs to 15 residues. Germline-derived CDR1 and CDR2 are LGHNA and YSLEER. The V end lost 3 bases, the J end lost 2 bases, and 13 bases lay between the germline ends. The chain's CDR3 is CASSQQTGRNYGYTF. The CDR3 coding sequence is TGCGCCAGCAGCCAGCAGACAGGACGCAACTATGGCTACACCTTC.

The V and J genes are TRBV11-2 and TRBJ2-5; TRBD2 matches at 9 bases. Trimming cost V 1 base and J 5 bases; bases outside gene matches: 8. The CDR3 contains 16 residues. Germline assignment: CDR1 SGHAT and CDR2 FQNNGV. CDR3 in DNA: TGTGCCAGCAGCTTAGGATCCAGCGGGGGGCTCGAGACCCAGTACTTC. Encoded protein: CASSLGSSGGLETQYF.

This clonotype was counted between two and nine times. CDR3 nucleotide sequence: TGTGCCAGCAGTTACTCATACGGACACGTCGAGCAGTACTTC. It encodes CASSYSYGHVEQYF. This chain uses TRBV6-2 or TRBV6-3 with TRBJ2-7; tentative D call: TRBD1 (5 bases). Germline V gene lookup returns CDR1 MNHEY and CDR2 SVGEGT. V was trimmed by 0 bases and J by 6 bases, leaving 12 bases between them. This CDR3 contains 14 residues.

V usage is TRBV6-4 and J usage is TRBJ2-4; no clear D gene. Deletions cut 6 bases from V and 15 bases from J, with 9 bases between. Germline CDR1 is MRHNA and CDR2 is SNTAGT. The CDR3 runs 9 residues. The CDR3 nucleotides read TGTGCCAGCAGGGACCCAGGGTACTTC. This translates into CASRDPGYF.

The V call is TRBV12-3 or TRBV12-4, the J call TRBJ2-2, with TRBD2 as a possible D gene (6 bases). The V and J ends lost 6 bases and 6 bases respectively, with 17 bases between them. The CDR3 has 15 residues. Here the CDR3 reads CASSQTWGVPGELFF. In DNA, the CDR3 is TGTGCCAGCAGCCAGACGTGGGGGGTTCCCGGGGAGCTGTTTTTT.